The present T cell receptor (beta chain) was sequenced within a study of blood T cell repertoires in COVID-19. Study at large: Both acute and convalescent COVID-19 samples were obtained from the United States, Italy and Spain. PBMCs, B-cell-depleted T cells, or T cells provided the cDNA or gDNA that made up the material.

Per the original data handling: Nucleated cell number was recorded as an estimate derived from reference gene primer amplification. Sequencing was performed with immunoSEQ multiplex PCR; in TCRdb, only in-frame clones are kept and a portion is missing. The V and J calls and clone size come from that table; D and trimming were worked out from the DNA. The table has just over 650,000 clones, 85% to 90% seen once. V gave up 1 base and J gave up 10 bases, with 12 bases separating them. This CDR3 has 13 amino acids. Germline V gene data show CDR1 as SGHRS and CDR2 as YFSETQ. This TCR was sampled from a woman under 30 with acute or convalescent COVID-19. Sample: peripheral blood. The chain uses TRBV5-1 and TRBJ2-1; D is ambiguous. As DNA, the CDR3 is TGCGCCAGCAGCTTGTCATACTCGACAGAGCAGTTCTTC. This gives the protein CASSLSYSTEQFF.